The entry below describes one T cell receptor (beta chain). V dropped 2 bases and J dropped 5 bases, with 14 bases sitting between them. The CDR3 consists of 15 residues. Germline V CDR1 and CDR2: SGDLS, YYNGEE. The data stem from a study of blood T cell repertoires in COVID-19. Study context: Donors in the United States, Italy and Spain gave samples during acute or convalescent COVID-19. In each case, the material was cDNA or gDNA derived from T cells, B-cell-depleted T cells, or PBMCs.

As handled by the study authors: Scientists estimated how many nucleated cells there were by amplifying reference gene primers. Generated by immunoSEQ multiplex PCR, the TCRdb table keeps only in-frame clones and is missing some. V and J calls and clone size follow that table, whereas D and trimming were derived from the DNA. The sample consists of about 310,000 clones, roughly 86% of them appearing once. This rearrangement joins TRBV9 to TRBJ2-1; TRBD1 is a possible D gene (6 bases). The sequenced sample consisted of peripheral blood. This clonotype was sampled from a man aged 65 to 79 with acute or convalescent COVID-19. CDR3 sequence (DNA): TGTGCCAGCAGCGTGAGAGGTTCAGGGGACAATGAGCAGTTCTTC. Protein: CASSVRGSGDNEQFF.